These 8 T cell receptor beta chains were sequenced from one sample in a study of spatial heterogeneity in lung cancer. One entry per CDR3 protein, called by TCRdb with MiXCR from the 5' RACE reads. Seen here are some 80,000 distinct CDR3 sequences, about 8% observed once, and the top ten hold 6.5% to 8.5%. This sample's time point: sample taken at primary tumor resection. The sequencing here drew on PBMCs, taken at surgery. These receptors all come from a male donor with early-stage non-small cell lung cancer.

This clonotype showed up many times. The rearrangement joins TRBV9 to TRBJ2-1; D is possibly TRBD1 or TRBD2 (5 bases each). Trimming left V 4 bases short and J 7 bases short, with 12 bases between. The length of the CDR3 is 13 residues. Looked up from germline, CDR1 is SGDLS and CDR2 is YYNGEE. The CDR3 DNA sequence: TGTGCCAGCAGCTCTTCTGGGGGTAATGAGCAGTTCTTC. Its protein is CASSSSGGNEQFF.

There are a few counts of this clonotype. The chain is built from TRBV10-3 and TRBJ2-1, with D perhaps matching TRBD2 (7 bases). The CDR3 consists of 17 residues. The germline V gene encodes CDR1 ENHRY and CDR2 SYGVKD. V was trimmed by 3 bases and J by 1 base, leaving 16 bases between them. The CDR3 protein is CAISDRRGRESYNEQFF. The CDR3 coding sequence is TGTGCCATCAGTGACCGGCGGGGGCGGGAGTCCTACAATGAGCAGTTCTTC.

This chain links TRBV5-5 with TRBJ1-1; unclear D gene. The CDR3 extends over 14 amino acids. The V end lost 4 bases, the J end lost 0 bases, and 10 bases lay between the germline ends. In germline, CDR1 is SGHKS, CDR2 YYEKEE (reference sequence). CDR3 DNA: TGTGCCAGCAGCCCTTACCCTGTGAACACTGAAGCTTTCTTT. Its translation: CASSPYPVNTEAFF.

The V and J genes are TRBV6-6 and TRBJ2-3; the D call may be TRBD1 or TRBD2 (5 bases each). This CDR3 is 16 amino acids long. Trimming removed 5 bases at V and 2 bases at J, with 17 bases between. Germline V gene data show CDR1 as MNHNY and CDR2 as SVGAGI (reference sequence). CDR3 nucleotide sequence: TGTGCCAGCAGTCTCGGGCTAGAGGGGACCACAGATACGCAGTATTTT. It is translated as CASSLGLEGTTDTQYF.

Only a few counts were recorded for this clonotype. CDR3 protein: CASTPSGRAPGELFF. CDR3 sequence (DNA): TGTGCCAGCACTCCTAGCGGGAGGGCCCCCGGGGAGCTGTTTTTT. The rearrangement joins TRBV27 to TRBJ2-2, with 12 bases fitting TRBD2. The CDR3 has 15 residues. CDR1 MNHEY and CDR2 SMNVEV come from the germline V gene (reference sequence). With V trimmed by 7 bases and J by 6 bases, 6 bases remained unmatched.

The chain joins TRBV30 to TRBJ1-1; TRBD1 matches at 10 bases. The J segment lost 3 bases and the V segment lost 5 bases, leaving 3 bases of the junction unmatched. The CDR3 extends over 13 amino acids. From germline, CDR1 is GTSNPN and CDR2 SVGIG (reference sequence). This chain's CDR3 is CAWAGTGDTEAFF. DNA for the CDR3: TGTGCCTGGGCCGGGACAGGGGACACTGAAGCTTTCTTT.

The chain's CDR3 is CASSIARGTEGYTF. The DNA for the CDR3 is TGTGCCAGTAGTATAGCCCGAGGGACAGAGGGCTACACCTTC. This sequence joins TRBV19 and TRBJ1-2, with 7 positions matching TRBD1. This CDR3 has 14 amino acids. V lost 1 base, J lost 8 bases, and 7 bases stayed unmatched. Germline values: CDR1 LNHDA, CDR2 SQIVND (reference sequence). Based on the CDR3 plus reference TRBV19 and TRBJ1-2, the full variable domain is DGGITQSPKYLFRKEGQNVTLSCEQNLNHDAMYWYRQDPGQGLRLIYYSQIVNDFQKGDIAEGYSVSREKKESFPLTVTSAQKNPTAFYLCASSIARGTEGYTFGSGTRLTVV.

The chain recombines TRBV5-1 with TRBJ2-5; D is unclear. There are 13 residues in the CDR3. Per germline, CDR1 SGHRS and CDR2 YFSETQ. V lost 0 bases and J 2 bases, leaving 5 bases between the germline ends. CDR3 bases: TGCGCCAGCAGCTTGGTCGAACAAGAGACCCAGTACTTC. It translates to CASSLVEQETQYF. The complete variable domain, with remaining parts taken from reference TRBV5-1 and TRBJ2-5, reads KAGVTQTPRYLIKTRGQQVTLSCSPISGHRSVSWYQQTPGQGLQFLFEYFSETQRNKGNFPGRFSGRQFSNSRSEMNVSTLELGDSALYLCASSLVEQETQYFGPGTRLLVL.